This T cell receptor (beta chain) was profiled in a study of T cells in Graves' hyperthyroidism and ophthalmopathy. Exclusions: uncontrolled infection, other autoimmune disease, pregnancy, lactation. In its sample, this clonotype was seen a few times. Amplification of TCR beta CDR3 regions was performed using RNA transcripts as template. The HTBI primer set served for first-round RT-PCR of the TCR CDR3. TCRdb ran MiXCR on the multiplex PCR reads and lists one entry per CDR3 protein. The table includes some 250,000 distinct CDR3 sequences, 13% to 15% detected once. Trimming at V came to 3 bases and at J to 9 bases, leaving 6 bases not matched to a gene. The germline V gene has CDR1 SGDLS and CDR2 YYNGEE. The CDR3 is made up of 13 amino acids.

The sequence came from a woman aged 45 to 65 with Graves' hyperthyroidism that later progressed to Graves' ophthalmopathy. The sequencing sample was made of blood. The chain carries TRBV9 and TRBJ2-1, with 7 bases lining up with TRBD1. In DNA, the CDR3 is TGTGCCAGCAGCGACCGGGACAGTGGTGAGCAGTTCTTC. It encodes CASSDRDSGEQFF.